This T cell receptor (beta chain) is from a study of T cells in Graves' hyperthyroidism and ophthalmopathy. The germline CDR1 and CDR2 sequences are SGDLS and YYNGEE. Trimming took off 0 bases at V and 10 bases at J, with 14 bases between the two ends. The CDR3 sequence is 14 residues long. The diagnostic basis comprised clinical symptoms, serum thyroxine and TRAb, thyroid ultrasound and orbital computed tomography. TCR beta CDR3 sequences were amplified from RNA transcripts. First-round RT-PCR targeting the TCR CDR3 was performed with the HTBI primer set. TCRdb redid the calling of the multiplex PCR reads with MiXCR, one entry per CDR3 protein. Found here are about 740,000 distinct CDR3 sequences, around 13% of them singletons; the top ten hold around 9.6%. This clonotype has just a few counts.

The sample comprised blood. The clonotype originates from a woman between 18 and 30 years old with Graves' hyperthyroidism. The rearrangement uses TRBV9 and TRBJ2-1, with D tentatively TRBD1 (6 bases). In DNA form, the CDR3 reads TGTGCCAGCAGCGTAGGGACAGCAGGTGGAGAGCAGTTCTTC. Translating gives CASSVGTAGGEQFF. Looking up the rest from reference TRBV9 and TRBJ2-1 gives the full variable domain: DSGVTQTPKHLITATGQRVTLRCSPRSGDLSVYWYQQSLDQGLQFLIQYYNGEERAKGNILERFSAQQFPDLHSELNLSSLELGDSALYFCASSVGTAGGEQFFGPGTRLTVL.